The present entry profiles one TCR beta chain with its context. The data originate from a study of blood T cells in healthy people across ages. With 6 bases clipped from V and 1 base from J, the junction kept 2 bases outside the gene matches. CDR1 and CDR2 (germline): MNHEY, SVGAGI. This CDR3 contains 16 residues. The authors extracted at least 5 micrograms of total RNA per sample. A sample-barcoded 5' primer and a J-beta primer mix were used in a second PCR of about 6 to 11 cycles. TCRdb analysed the 5' RACE reads with MiXCR anew, one entry per CDR3 protein. The table includes about 1,600,000 distinct CDR3 sequences, 35% to 45% detected once.

The sequence was obtained from a woman aged 18-35 years in good health. The sequenced material came from blood. V gene TRBV6-5 combines with J gene TRBJ2-2; 13 bases fit TRBD2. Here the CDR3 DNA reads TGTGCCAGCAGGGGACTAGCGGGGAAGAACACCGGGGAGCTGTTTTTT. Its translation: CASRGLAGKNTGELFF.